Listed here are 14 T cell receptor beta chains from one sample, sequenced in a study of Ad26.COV2.S vaccination and SARS-CoV-2 variants. Sequencing used immunoSEQ multiplex PCR; TCRdb keeps in-frame clones, though not all of them. The profile shows roughly 380,000 clones, about 91% of them singletons. Sample: peripheral blood, taken after recovery from COVID-19. These receptors were obtained from a human donor who had recovered from COVID-19.

This clone has only one observation. This chain links TRBV5-1 with TRBJ2-7, with D possibly being TRBD2 (6 bases). CDR3 length equals 17 residues. CDR1 SGHRS and CDR2 YFSETQ come from the germline V gene. The ends were cut back, 2 bases at V and 2 bases at J, with 20 bases in the middle. In DNA form, the CDR3 reads TGCGCCAGCAGCTTTCCATCAGTTGGCGGGAACCCCTACGAGCAGTACTTC. Translated: CASSFPSVGGNPYEQYF.

The chain links TRBV7-2 to TRBJ2-7; 8 nucleotides align to TRBD2. Germline CDR1 SGHTA, CDR2 FQGNSA. The V and J ends lost 0 bases and 3 bases, in that order; junction bases with no gene match: 4. This CDR3 spans 15 amino acids. This chain's CDR3 is CASSLALAGSYEQYF. CDR3 nucleotides: TGTGCCAGCAGCTTAGCGCTAGCGGGTAGCTACGAGCAGTACTTC.

The rearrangement links TRBV7-6 to TRBJ2-5; D call uncertain. The germline V gene encodes CDR1 SGHVS and CDR2 FNYEAQ. This CDR3 has 17 residues. V gave up 5 bases and J gave up 1 base, with 20 bases separating them. CDR3: CASSPGKHRPPQETQYF. The CDR3 DNA sequence: TGTGCCAGCAGCCCCGGAAAGCACCGGCCCCCCCAAGAGACCCAGTACTTC.

V gene TRBV7-2 combines with J gene TRBJ2-4; the D is unclear. The V end was cut by 0 bases, the J end by 1 base, with 7 bases between. The germline gives CDR1 SGHTA, CDR2 FQGNSA. The length of the CDR3 is 15 residues. Written as DNA, the CDR3 is TGTGCCAGCAGCTTAGCTTTGGGGGCCAAAAACATTCAGTACTTC. The encoded protein is CASSLALGAKNIQYF. The full variable domain, completed using reference TRBV7-2 and TRBJ2-4, is GAGVSQSPSNKVTEKGKDVELRCDPISGHTALYWYRQSLGQGLEFLIYFQGNSAPDKSGLPSDRFSAERTGGSVSTLTIQRTQQEDSAVYLCASSLALGAKNIQYFGAGTRLSVL.

This chain joins TRBV27 and TRBJ2-5; 7 nucleotides agree with TRBD1. CDR1 is MNHEY, CDR2 SMNVEV, per germline (reference sequence). The CDR3 loop spans 15 amino acids. Losses at the gene ends were 5 bases for V and 3 bases for J; bases not matched to a gene: 9. The DNA for the CDR3 is TGTGCCAGCAGTGTATTCCGGGACAGAAAAGAGACCCAGTACTTC. Translation gives CASSVFRDRKETQYF.

V is TRBV9 and J is TRBJ2-7, with 16 bases matching TRBD2. Germline CDR1 and CDR2: SGDLS and YYNGEE. After removal of 4 bases from V and 3 bases from J, the junction contained 7 bases not matched to a gene. This CDR3 has 17 residues. This CDR3 reads CASSKGTSGGALYEQYF. CDR3 DNA sequence: TGTGCCAGCAGCAAAGGGACTAGCGGGGGGGCTCTCTACGAGCAGTACTTC.

This sequence joins TRBV7-9 and TRBJ1-1; TRBD1 might be the D (5 bases). In germline, CDR1 is SEHNR, CDR2 FQNEAQ (reference sequence). The CDR3 has 13 residues. V was trimmed by 3 bases and J by 4 bases, leaving 9 bases between them. The CDR3 bases are TGTGCCAGCAGCTTCTCAGGGACCACTGAAGCTTTCTTT. Its translation is CASSFSGTTEAFF.

The chain is built from TRBV11-3 and TRBJ2-3; 10 bases match TRBD2. The CDR3 consists of 16 residues. V was pared by 5 bases and J by 3 bases, with 8 bases of the junction left unmatched. Germline V CDR1 and CDR2: SGHNT, YENEEA. CDR3 bases: TGTGCCAGCAGCCTGGGCAGCGGGGGGGCAACAGATACGCAGTATTTT. Residues: CASSLGSGGATDTQYF.

V and J are TRBV21-1 and TRBJ2-5. TRBV21-1 is a pseudogene. The CDR3 sequence is 17 residues long. The CDR3 DNA reads as TGTGCCAGCAGCAAAGCGCTTGAGAGGGACGATGTGGAGACCCAGTACTTC. Translation: CASSKALERDDVETQYF.

In DNA form, the CDR3 reads TGCGCCAGCAGCCTTTCTATCTCCCGCAAGCTTAGCACAGATACGCAGTATTTT. Translated, it gives CASSLSISRKLSTDTQYF. J is TRBJ2-3 and V is TRBV4-1; D is ambiguous. V lost 4 bases, J lost 0 bases, and 20 bases lay in between. There are 18 residues in the CDR3. The germline CDR1 and CDR2 sequences are MGHRA and YSYEKL.

The chain combines TRBV9 with TRBJ2-7; possibly TRBD1 or TRBD2 for D (6 bases each). CDR3 length equals 15 residues. The V gene lost 0 bases and the J gene lost 2 bases, with 12 bases spanning the gap. The germline V gene has CDR1 SGDLS and CDR2 YYNGEE. DNA for the CDR3: TGTGCCAGCAGCGTAGCGGGGGCGAAGACCTACGAGCAGTACTTC. Its protein product is CASSVAGAKTYEQYF.

This chain joins TRBV5-1 and TRBJ1-6; 7 bases map to TRBD1. Germline V gene data show CDR1 as SGHRS and CDR2 as YFSETQ. V trimming: 0 bases; J trimming: 7 bases; junction bases outside the gene matches: 4. The CDR3 sequence is 15 residues long. This CDR3 reads CASSLAARGNSPLHF. CDR3 nucleotides: TGCGCCAGCAGCTTGGCTGCCAGGGGGAATTCACCCCTCCACTTT. The complete variable domain, with remaining parts taken from reference TRBV5-1 and TRBJ1-6, reads KAGVTQTPRYLIKTRGQQVTLSCSPISGHRSVSWYQQTPGQGLQFLFEYFSETQRNKGNFPGRFSGRQFSNSRSEMNVSTLELGDSALYLCASSLAARGNSPLHFGNGTRLTVT.

Notes on this clone: In the same sample, other DNA sequences code for this CDR3. The chain uses TRBV27 and TRBJ1-5; no clear D. CDR1 is MNHEY, CDR2 SMNVEV, per germline (reference sequence). The CDR3 totals 13 residues. Trimming cost V 6 bases and J 0 bases, with 6 bases left between them. CDR3 amino acids: CASSRYSNQPQHF. The CDR3, as DNA: TGTGCCAGCAGCCGGTATAGCAATCAGCCCCAGCATTTT.

A note on this clone: Other DNA sequences from this sample encode an identical CDR3 as well. V gene TRBV5-8 combines with J gene TRBJ2-7; tentatively, D is TRBD1 (5 bases). The V end was cut by 4 bases, the J end by 2 bases, with 7 bases between. This CDR3 is 12 amino acids long. Germline V gene data show CDR1 as SGHTS and CDR2 as YDEGEE. CDR3 in DNA: TGTGCCAGCAGCCTGGACACCTACGAGCAGTACTTC. Residues: CASSLDTYEQYF. Full variable domain (remainder filled in from reference TRBV5-8 and TRBJ2-7): EAGVTQSPTHLIKTRGQQATLRCSPISGHTSVYWYQQALGLGLQFLLWYDEGEERNRGNFPPRFSGRQFPNYSSELNVNALELEDSALYLCASSLDTYEQYFGPGTRLTVT.